The clone carrying this T cell receptor (beta chain) was detected ten times or more. The antigen remains unidentified. For the diagnoses, clinical symptoms, serum thyroxine and TRAb, thyroid ultrasound and orbital computed tomography were used. There were TCR beta CDR3 regions amplified from RNA transcripts. When the TCR CDR3 underwent first-round RT-PCR, the HTBI primer set was used. TCRdb ran MiXCR on the multiplex PCR reads and lists one entry per CDR3 protein. This sample yields hundreds of thousands of distinct CDR3 sequences, of which approximately 17% are seen a single time; around 61% belongs to the top ten. These data originate in a study of T cells in Graves' hyperthyroidism and ophthalmopathy. About the research overall: Blood from the periphery was taken at initial diagnosis, before any treatment.

V gave up 4 bases and J gave up 3 bases, with 10 bases separating them. The germline CDR1 and CDR2 sequences are SGHKS and YYEKEE (reference sequence). This CDR3 has 13 amino acids. General observations from the study: Blood samples included most of the expanded thyroid clonotypes exceeding 0.001. Patients with ophthalmopathy were separated from those with stable hyperthyroidism by a 13 V-J model.

What was sequenced was blood. The chain links TRBV5-5 to TRBJ1-1, with a tentative D call TRBD1 (6 bases). The clonotype was recovered from a woman aged 60-75 years with Graves' ophthalmopathy. The CDR3 DNA is TGTGCCAGCAGCACTAGGGGGGACACTGAAGCTTTCTTT. Encoded protein: CASSTRGDTEAFF.